These T cell receptor beta chains were read from a single sample in a study of T cells in Graves' hyperthyroidism and ophthalmopathy. TCRdb itself ran the multiplex PCR reads through MiXCR, one entry per CDR3 protein. The repertoire holds about 720,000 distinct CDR3 sequences, with around 20% as singletons. Sequenced material: blood. The receptors stem from a woman aged 45-65 years with Graves' hyperthyroidism that later progressed to Graves' ophthalmopathy. CDR3s include the opening cysteine and the closing phenylalanine or tryptophan. D genes are given only for firm matches. Rows give clone size only sometimes, using once, few, many, or a class for an expanded clone.

V gene	clone size	J gene	D gene	CDR3 DNA	CDR3 protein
TRBV20-1	few	TRBJ1-5	-	TGCAGTGCTAGAGAAACCTGGGGGTCGGCTCAGCCCCAGCATTTT	CSARETWGSAQPQHF
TRBV7-8	few	TRBJ2-1	-	TGTGCCGGCAGCCCTGGTACCGGGGTCTCCTACAATGAGCAGTTCTTC	CAGSPGTGVSYNEQFF
TRBV20-1	-	TRBJ1-5	-	TGCAGTGCTAGATCGACAGTTAGCAATCAGCCCCAGCATTTT	CSARSTVSNQPQHF
TRBV9	few	TRBJ1-2	TRBD1	TGTGCCAGCAGCGGGGACAGGACTAACTATGGCTACACCTTC	CASSGDRTNYGYTF
TRBV29-1	-	TRBJ2-2	-	TGCAGCGTTGGGGGCACCGGGGAGCTGTTTTTT	CSVGGTGELFF
TRBV19	-	TRBJ1-2	-	TGTGCCAGCAGGGGTAGAGGGTACTATGGCTACACCTTC	CASRGRGYYGYTF
TRBV4-1	few	TRBJ1-1	-	TGCGCCAGCAGCCAAGTAAGGCCGCTGAACACTGAAGCTTTCTTT	CASSQVRPLNTEAFF
TRBV12-3/TRBV12-4	few	TRBJ1-5	-	TGTGCCAGCAGTTTAAGGGAAGGGATTCAGCCCCAGCATTTT	CASSLREGIQPQHF
TRBV9	few	TRBJ1-2	TRBD1	TGTGCCAGCAGCGTAGGGACAGGGGGCAACTATGGCTACACCTTC	CASSVGTGGNYGYTF
TRBV6-1	-	TRBJ1-2	TRBD1	TGTGCCAGCACCCGGACAGGGGGCGACTATGGCTACACCTTC	CASTRTGGDYGYTF
TRBV5-6	many	TRBJ1-1	-	TGTGCCAGCAGCTTCCGGGACATCGGGAAGGGCACTGAAGCTTTCTTT	CASSFRDIGKGTEAFF
TRBV20-1	-	TRBJ1-4	-	TGCAGTGCTAGAGTCTCGGGGCATGAAAAACTGTTTTTT	CSARVSGHEKLFF
TRBV9	few	TRBJ2-7	TRBD2	TGTGCCAGCAGCCCCCTTGGGACTAGCGGAACCTACGAGCAGTACTTC	CASSPLGTSGTYEQYF
TRBV6-5	-	TRBJ2-3	-	TGTGCCAGCAGTTACAGTGTCTCGAGAGATACGCAGTATTTT	CASSYSVSRDTQYF
TRBV12-3/TRBV12-4	many	TRBJ2-5	TRBD1	TGTGCCAGCAGTGGGACAGGGACGTACCAAGAGACCCAGTACTTC	CASSGTGTYQETQYF
TRBV15	many	TRBJ2-5	-	TGTGCCACCTCGATGCACCAAGAGACCCAGTACTTC	CATSMHQETQYF